The 9 T cell receptor beta chains given below trace back to one sample, sequenced in a study of brain T cells in children with intractable seizures (dated by TCRdb to about 2021). The method behind the library was the immunoSEQ multiplex PCR assay. In TCRdb, the immuneACCESS table is reduced to in-frame sequences with V and J assigned. These tables do not hold every clone; where another copy was compared, an unresolved V gene accounts for under half, and the others remain unexplained. The sample data list about 340,000 clones, and 93% of these were observed just once. The ten largest clonotypes hold roughly 6% of the sample. The meaning of the sample's time point label: blood from clinic visit 5 months post-surgery; TSC patient then seizure free. Sequencing used peripheral blood, obtained 4 to 5 months after surgery. The receptors here all came from a boy in the first two years of life with tuberous sclerosis and intractable seizures.

The DNA of the CDR3 is TGTGCCAGCAGCTCCCGAGACGCCTTACGGGACAGGGTCACAGATACGCAGTATTTT. Amino acids: CASSSRDALRDRVTDTQYF. J is TRBJ2-3 and V is TRBV7-9; 9 bases map to TRBD1. The germline gives CDR1 SEHNR, CDR2 FQNEAQ (reference sequence). The CDR3 runs to 19 residues. J gave up 2 bases and V 4 bases, and 16 bases lay outside the gene matches.

This clone appeared a single time. The CDR3 nucleotides are TGCAGCGTTGAATTGGAGTTGCCTGAAGCTTTCTTT. Its protein product is CSVELELPEAFF. The chain couples TRBV29-1 to TRBJ1-1; no reliable D call. The length of the CDR3 is 12 residues. Trimming took 2 bases from V and 6 from J, leaving 10 bases between them. Germline V gene sequence: CDR1 SQVTM, CDR2 ANQGSEA. Full variable domain (remainder filled in from reference TRBV29-1 and TRBJ1-1): SAVISQKPSRDICQRGTSLTIQCQVDSQVTMMFWYRQQPGQSLTLIATANQGSEATYESGFVIDKFPISRPNLTFSTLTVSNMSPEDSSIYLCSVELELPEAFFGQGTRLTVV.

The chain uses TRBV12-5 and TRBJ1-5, with 10 bases lining up with TRBD1. This CDR3 contains 16 residues. Germline CDR1 is LGHNT and CDR2 is FRNRAP. After removal of 0 bases from V and 4 bases from J, the junction contained 3 bases not matched to a gene. The CDR3 nucleotides read TGTGCTAGTGGTTTGGTCTTGGGACAGGGGAATCAGCCCCAGCATTTT. Amino acid sequence: CASGLVLGQGNQPQHF. The full variable domain, in which reference TRBV12-5 and TRBJ1-5 provide the parts outside the CDR3, is DARVTQTPRHKVTEMGQEVTMRCQPILGHNTVFWYRQTMMQGLELLAYFRNRAPLDDSGMPKDRFSAEMPDATLATLKIQPSEPRDSAVYFCASGLVLGQGNQPQHFGDGTRLSIL.

This rearrangement joins TRBV4-1 to TRBJ2-2; D gene unclear. This CDR3 comprises 17 residues. V gave up 1 base and J gave up 3 bases, with 15 bases separating them. CDR1 and CDR2 from the germline V gene are MGHRA and YSYEKL. The CDR3 sequence is CASSQGWLQLYTGELFF. CDR3 nucleotides: TGCGCCAGCAGCCAAGGTTGGCTTCAGCTTTACACCGGGGAGCTGTTTTTT.

Of note for this clone: The sample contains more than one DNA sequence encoding this CDR3. The CDR3 sequence: CASSLGGTDTQYF. In nucleotides, the CDR3 is TGTGCCAGCAGTCTCGGAGGGACAGATACGCAGTATTTT. This rearrangement joins TRBV28 to TRBJ2-3, with a tentative D call TRBD2 (6 bases). Trimming left V 5 bases short and J 3 bases short, with 9 bases between. Looked up from germline, CDR1 is MDHEN and CDR2 is SYDVKM. CDR3 length: 13 residues.

As for this clone: Relative to the germline gene, one junction end is altered; a read error may explain this. The V call is TRBV6-2 or TRBV6-3, the J call TRBJ2-2, with D unclear. The CDR3 covers 16 residues. CDR1 is MNHEY, CDR2 SVGEGT, per germline. The DNA for the CDR3 is TGTGCCAGCACTTACTCGTTTATAATTATTGCCGGGGAGCTGTTTTTT. Encoded protein: CASTYSFIIIAGELFF.

The V call is TRBV5-1, the J call TRBJ1-4, with D unresolved. In germline, CDR1 is SGHRS, CDR2 YFSETQ. V was cut by 4 bases and J by 0 bases, with 13 bases left in between. CDR3 length: 16 residues. The chain's CDR3 is CASSRLVGSTNEKLFF. CDR3 sequence (DNA): TGCGCCAGCAGCCGCTTGGTAGGGTCAACTAATGAAAAACTGTTTTTT.

The rearrangement links TRBV28 to TRBJ2-1; 11 bases fit TRBD2. Trimming took 5 bases from V and 12 from J; bases not matched to a gene: 6. The germline V gene encodes CDR1 MDHEN and CDR2 SYDVKM. This CDR3 is built from 13 residues. CDR3 loop: CASSLPLAGGQFF. The CDR3 DNA sequence: TGTGCCAGCAGTCTCCCTCTAGCGGGAGGGCAGTTCTTC.

Notes on this clone: Within the sample, other DNA sequences also encode this same CDR3. The V gene is TRBV7-9, the J gene TRBJ2-5, with TRBD2 identical over 8 bases. J lost 5 bases, V lost 0 bases, and 2 bases had no gene match. The CDR3 is made up of 14 amino acids. Germline V gene data show CDR1 as SEHNR and CDR2 as FQNEAQ (reference sequence). Here the CDR3 reads CASSLAGGGETQYF. The CDR3 nucleotides read TGTGCCAGCAGCTTAGCTGGCGGGGGGGAGACCCAGTACTTC.